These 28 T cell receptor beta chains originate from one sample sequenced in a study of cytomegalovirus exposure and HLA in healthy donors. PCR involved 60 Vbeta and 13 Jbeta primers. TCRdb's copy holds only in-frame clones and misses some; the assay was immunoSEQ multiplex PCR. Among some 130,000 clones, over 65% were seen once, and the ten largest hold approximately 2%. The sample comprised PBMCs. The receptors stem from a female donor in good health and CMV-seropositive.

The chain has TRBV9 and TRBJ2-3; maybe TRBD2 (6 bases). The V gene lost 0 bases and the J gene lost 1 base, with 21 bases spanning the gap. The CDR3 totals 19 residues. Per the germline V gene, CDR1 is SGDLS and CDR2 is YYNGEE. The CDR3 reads CASSVEDGRTFSGTDTQYF. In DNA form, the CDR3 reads TGTGCCAGCAGCGTAGAGGACGGGAGAACATTTTCGGGCACAGATACGCAGTATTTT.

In DNA, the CDR3 is TGCAGTGCAAGCGGCCGGGATGAGCAGTTCTTC. This gives the protein CSASGRDEQFF. The gene calls are TRBV20-1 and TRBJ2-1; perhaps TRBD2 as D (5 bases). Germline CDR1 is DFQATT and CDR2 is SNEGSKA (reference sequence). The CDR3 loop spans 11 amino acids. Trimming left V 6 bases short and J 8 bases short, with 11 bases between.

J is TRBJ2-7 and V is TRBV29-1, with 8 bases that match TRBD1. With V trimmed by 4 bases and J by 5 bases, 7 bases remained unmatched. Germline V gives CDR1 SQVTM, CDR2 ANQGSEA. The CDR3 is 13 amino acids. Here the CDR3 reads CSVAVQGAHEQYF. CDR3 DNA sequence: TGCAGCGTTGCCGTCCAGGGGGCCCACGAGCAGTACTTC.

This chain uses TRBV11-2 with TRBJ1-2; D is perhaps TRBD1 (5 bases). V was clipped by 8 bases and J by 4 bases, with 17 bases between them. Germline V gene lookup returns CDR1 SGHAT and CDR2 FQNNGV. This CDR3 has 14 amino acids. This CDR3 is CASAEGRVRYGYTF. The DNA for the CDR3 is TGTGCCAGCGCAGAGGGGAGGGTACGCTATGGCTACACCTTC.

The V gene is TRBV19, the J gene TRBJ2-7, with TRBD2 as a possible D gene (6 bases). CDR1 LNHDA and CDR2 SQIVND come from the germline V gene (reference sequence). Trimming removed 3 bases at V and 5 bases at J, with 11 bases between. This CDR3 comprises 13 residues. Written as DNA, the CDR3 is TGTGCCAGTAGTATGCTCGCGGGAAACGAGCAGTACTTC. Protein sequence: CASSMLAGNEQYF.

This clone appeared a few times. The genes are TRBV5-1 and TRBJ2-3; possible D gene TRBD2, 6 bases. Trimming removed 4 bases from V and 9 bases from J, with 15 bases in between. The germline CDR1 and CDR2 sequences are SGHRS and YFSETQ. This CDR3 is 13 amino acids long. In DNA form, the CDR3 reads TGCGCCAGCAGCAGGTCTAGCGCACAAACGCAGTATTTT. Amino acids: CASSRSSAQTQYF.

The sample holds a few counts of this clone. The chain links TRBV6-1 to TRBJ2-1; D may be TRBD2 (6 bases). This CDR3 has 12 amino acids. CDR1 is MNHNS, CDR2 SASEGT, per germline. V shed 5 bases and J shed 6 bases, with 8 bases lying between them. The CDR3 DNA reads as TGTGCCAGCAGTTCTAGCGCCAATGAGCAGTTCTTC. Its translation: CASSSSANEQFF.

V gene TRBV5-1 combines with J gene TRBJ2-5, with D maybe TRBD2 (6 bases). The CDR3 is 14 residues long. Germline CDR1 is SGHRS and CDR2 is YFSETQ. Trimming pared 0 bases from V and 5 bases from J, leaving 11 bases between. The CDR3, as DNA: TGCGCCAGCAGCTTGGCCGGGACTCGGGAGACCCAGTACTTC. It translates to CASSLAGTRETQYF.

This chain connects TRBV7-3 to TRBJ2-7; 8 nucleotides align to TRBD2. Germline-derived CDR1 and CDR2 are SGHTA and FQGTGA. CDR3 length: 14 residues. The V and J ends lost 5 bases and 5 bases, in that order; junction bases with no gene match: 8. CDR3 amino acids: CASSPGTSSHEQYF. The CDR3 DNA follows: TGTGCCAGCAGCCCGGGGACTAGTTCCCACGAGCAGTACTTC.

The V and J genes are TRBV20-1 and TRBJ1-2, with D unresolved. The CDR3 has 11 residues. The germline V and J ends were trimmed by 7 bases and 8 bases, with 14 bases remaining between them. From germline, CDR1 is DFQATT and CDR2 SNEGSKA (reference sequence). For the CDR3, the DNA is TGCAGTGTACCGGCGACTAACGGCTACACCTTC. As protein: CSVPATNGYTF.

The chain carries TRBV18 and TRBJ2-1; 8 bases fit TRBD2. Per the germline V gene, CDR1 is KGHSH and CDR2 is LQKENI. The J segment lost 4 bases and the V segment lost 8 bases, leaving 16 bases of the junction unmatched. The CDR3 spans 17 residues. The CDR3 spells CASASGISGSSYNEQFF. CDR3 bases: TGTGCCAGCGCCTCGGGTATAAGCGGGAGCTCGTACAATGAGCAGTTCTTC.

CDR3 DNA: TGTGCCAGCAGCCTGAGGTGGAACCAAGAGACCCAGTACTTC. This gives the protein CASSLRWNQETQYF. This chain uses TRBV7-9 with TRBJ2-5; no clear D. Trimming left V 5 bases short and J 0 bases short, with 10 bases between. The CDR3 has 14 amino acids. The germline V gene has CDR1 SEHNR and CDR2 FQNEAQ (reference sequence).

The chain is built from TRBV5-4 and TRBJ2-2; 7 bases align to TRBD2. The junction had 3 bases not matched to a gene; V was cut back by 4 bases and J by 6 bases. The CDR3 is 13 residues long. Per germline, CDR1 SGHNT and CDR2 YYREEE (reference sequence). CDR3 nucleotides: TGTGCCAGCAGCGGACTAGATCCCGGGGAGCTGTTTTTT. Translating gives CASSGLDPGELFF.

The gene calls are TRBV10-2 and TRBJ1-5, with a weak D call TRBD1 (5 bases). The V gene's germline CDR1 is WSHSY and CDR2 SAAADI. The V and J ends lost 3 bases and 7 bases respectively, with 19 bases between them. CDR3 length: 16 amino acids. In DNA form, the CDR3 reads TGCGCCAGCAGTGATAGCTCAGGGATTGGGTTCCAGCCCCAGCATTTT. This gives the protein CASSDSSGIGFQPQHF.

This CDR3 is CASRYGTSGRHNEQFF. CDR3 nucleotide sequence: TGTGCCAGTAGATACGGGACTAGCGGGCGACACAATGAGCAGTTCTTC. V usage is TRBV19 and J usage is TRBJ2-1, with 12 positions matching TRBD2. After removal of 6 bases from V and 5 bases from J, the junction contained 8 bases not matched to a gene. CDR1 is LNHDA and CDR2 is SQIVND in the germline V gene (reference sequence). This CDR3 is 16 amino acids long. The complete variable domain, with remaining parts taken from reference TRBV19 and TRBJ2-1, reads DGGITQSPKYLFRKEGQNVTLSCEQNLNHDAMYWYRQDPGQGLRLIYYSQIVNDFQKGDIAEGYSVSREKKESFPLTVTSAQKNPTAFYLCASRYGTSGRHNEQFFGPGTRLTVL.

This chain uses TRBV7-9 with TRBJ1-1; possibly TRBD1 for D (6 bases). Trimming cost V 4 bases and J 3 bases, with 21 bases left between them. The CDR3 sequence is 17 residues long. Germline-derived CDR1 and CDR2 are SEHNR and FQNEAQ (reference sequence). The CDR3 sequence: CASSSRQPGAGDTEAFF. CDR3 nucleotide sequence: TGTGCCAGCAGCTCCCGGCAACCAGGGGCAGGGGACACTGAAGCTTTCTTT.

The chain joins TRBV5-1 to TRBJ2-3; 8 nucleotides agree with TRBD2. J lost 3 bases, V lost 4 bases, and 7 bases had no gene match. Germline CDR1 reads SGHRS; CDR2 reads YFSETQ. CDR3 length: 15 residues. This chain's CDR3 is CASSAGTGGTDTQYF. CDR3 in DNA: TGCGCCAGCAGCGCCGGGACGGGGGGGACAGATACGCAGTATTTT.

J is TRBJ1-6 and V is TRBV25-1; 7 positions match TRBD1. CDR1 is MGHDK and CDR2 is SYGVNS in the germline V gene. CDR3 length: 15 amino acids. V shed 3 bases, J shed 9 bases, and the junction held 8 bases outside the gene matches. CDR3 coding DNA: TGTGCCAGCAGTGACCACACAGGGGCTGGTTCACCCCTCCACTTT. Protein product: CASSDHTGAGSPLHF.

The CDR3 nucleotides are TGTGCCAGCAGCGAAGGACTAGAGGGGGAGCAGTACTTC. Amino acid sequence: CASSEGLEGEQYF. The rearrangement joins TRBV21-1 to TRBJ2-7; TRBD2, the D gene given by the table, was not confirmed from the DNA. TRBV21-1 is deemed a pseudogene. CDR3 length equals 13 residues.

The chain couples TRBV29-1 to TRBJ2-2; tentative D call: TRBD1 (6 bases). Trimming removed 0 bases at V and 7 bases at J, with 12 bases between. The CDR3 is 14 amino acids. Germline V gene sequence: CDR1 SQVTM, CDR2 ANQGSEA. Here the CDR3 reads CSVEDGTLDGELFF. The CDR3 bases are TGCAGCGTTGAAGATGGGACATTGGACGGGGAGCTGTTTTTT.

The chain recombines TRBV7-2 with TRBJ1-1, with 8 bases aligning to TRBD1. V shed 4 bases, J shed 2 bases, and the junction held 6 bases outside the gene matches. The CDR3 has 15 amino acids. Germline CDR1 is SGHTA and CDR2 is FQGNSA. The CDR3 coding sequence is TGTGCCAGCAGCTCTCATGGACAGGGTAACACTGAAGCTTTCTTT. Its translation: CASSSHGQGNTEAFF.

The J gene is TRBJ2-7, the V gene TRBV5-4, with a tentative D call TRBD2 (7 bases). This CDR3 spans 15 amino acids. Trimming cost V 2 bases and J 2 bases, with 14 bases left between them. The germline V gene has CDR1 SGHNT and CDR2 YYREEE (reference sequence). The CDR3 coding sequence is TGTGCCAGCAGCTTCCGCGGGGGCCGTACCTACGAGCAGTACTTC. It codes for CASSFRGGRTYEQYF.

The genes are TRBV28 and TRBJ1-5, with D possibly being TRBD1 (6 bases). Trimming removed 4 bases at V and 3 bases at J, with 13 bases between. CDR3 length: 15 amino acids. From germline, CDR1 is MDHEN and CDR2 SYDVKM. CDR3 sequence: CASSSSDSLNQPQHF. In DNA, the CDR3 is TGTGCCAGCAGTTCATCGGACAGTCTCAATCAGCCCCAGCATTTT.

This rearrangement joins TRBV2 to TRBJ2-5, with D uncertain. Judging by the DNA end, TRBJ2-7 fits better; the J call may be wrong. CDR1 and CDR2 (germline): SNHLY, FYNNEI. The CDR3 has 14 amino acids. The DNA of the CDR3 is TGTGCCAGCAGGCGTAGTTTGTCGCTATACGAGCAGTACTTC. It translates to CASRRSLSLYEQYF.

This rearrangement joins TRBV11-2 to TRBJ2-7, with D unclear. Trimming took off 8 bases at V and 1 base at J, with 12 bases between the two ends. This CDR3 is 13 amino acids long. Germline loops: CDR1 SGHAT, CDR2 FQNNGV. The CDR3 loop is CASRGASSYEQYF. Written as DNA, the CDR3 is TGTGCCAGCCGCGGTGCCTCTTCCTACGAGCAGTACTTC.

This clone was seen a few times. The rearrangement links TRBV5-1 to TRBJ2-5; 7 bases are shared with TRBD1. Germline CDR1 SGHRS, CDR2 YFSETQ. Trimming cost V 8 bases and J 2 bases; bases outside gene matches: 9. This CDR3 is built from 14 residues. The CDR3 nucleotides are TGCGCCAGTCATCCGGGACAGCTTCAAGAGACCCAGTACTTC. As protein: CASHPGQLQETQYF.

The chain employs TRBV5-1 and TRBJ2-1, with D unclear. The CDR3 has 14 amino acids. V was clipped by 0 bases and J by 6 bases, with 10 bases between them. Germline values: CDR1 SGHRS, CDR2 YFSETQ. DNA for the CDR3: TGCGCCAGCAGCTTGGATCCCAGATTCAATGAGCAGTTCTTC. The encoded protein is CASSLDPRFNEQFF. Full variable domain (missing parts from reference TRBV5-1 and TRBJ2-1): KAGVTQTPRYLIKTRGQQVTLSCSPISGHRSVSWYQQTPGQGLQFLFEYFSETQRNKGNFPGRFSGRQFSNSRSEMNVSTLELGDSALYLCASSLDPRFNEQFFGPGTRLTVL.

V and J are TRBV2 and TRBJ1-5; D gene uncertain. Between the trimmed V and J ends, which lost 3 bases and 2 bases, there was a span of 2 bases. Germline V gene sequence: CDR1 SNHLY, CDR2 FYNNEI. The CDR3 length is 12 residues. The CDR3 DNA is TGTGCCAGCAGTGACGGCAATCAGCCCCAGCATTTT. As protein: CASSDGNQPQHF.